This TCR beta chain was observed in a study of vaccination effects on CD4 cells after COVID-19 (dated by TCRdb to 2022 to 2024). For context, the study as a whole: Each participant received two doses of an mRNA SARS-CoV-2 vaccine, either BNT162b2 or mRNA-1273. SARS-CoV-2 spike-specific CD4+ TCR repertoires were compared before and after mRNA vaccination in COVID-19 convalescent patients and in infection-naive vaccine recipients. Altogether, nine to ten COVID-19 convalescent patients and several SARS-CoV-2-naive healthy vaccine recipients made up the full study. The Oncomine TCR Beta short-read assay on an Illumina iSeq 100 was used to sequence cultures from other donors in the study. What the authors observed across the whole study: Both infection-induced and vaccine-induced clones contracted markedly at late post-vaccination timepoints, which is consistent with waning T cell responses. Limitations of the study were the small number of convalescent patients and the absence of early post-infection timepoints. In healthy vaccine recipients, vaccine-induced clones were almost all SARS-CoV-2 mono-reactive, with only 1 of 255 cross-reactive with common cold coronaviruses.

Library preparation was by the immunoSEQ multiplex PCR assay. DNA from the cultured, isolated CD4+ T cells was subjected to TCR beta CDR3 sequencing. Processing in the source paper ran as follows. The analysis removed non-productive TCR sequences, trimmed reads to the CDR3 region, and retained only CDR3s that were 7 or more amino acids long. Antigen-specific clonotypes were identified using the MANAFEST web app by comparison of expansion in peptide wells against reference cultures. For clones to be considered positive, expansion at FDR<0.05 versus reference and all other wells, an odds ratio above 5, and a frequency above 0.1% in two replicate wells were required. A clonotype was defined as cross-reactive if the clonotype was significantly expanded both in SARS-CoV-2 spike wells and in at least one common cold coronavirus spike condition. Levenshtein distance calculated with the stringdist R package was used to assess CDR3 similarity, and unrooted trees were constructed with ape in R 3.6.1. Sourced from immuneACCESS, this table was stored by TCRdb with only in-frame sequences that have V and J called. A share of the clones is absent; for the studies checked, an unresolved V gene accounts for under half, and the remainder has no known explanation. V, J and clone size are those of that table, while D and trimming were read from the DNA. Within this sample are tens of thousands of clones, with more than 60% of them counted one time only. Of the sample, about 28% falls within the top ten clones.

To identify antigen-specific CD4+ T cell clonotypes by their expansion, the ViraFEST assay first stimulated PBMC with viral peptide pools and then applied TCR sequencing. After around 10 days of culture, CD4+ T cells were isolated with the EasySep CD4+ T cell isolation kit. Negative nucleocapsid antibody results before and after vaccination confirmed that the healthy vaccine recipients had no prior SARS-CoV-2 infection. About 2.1 million PBMC per well were cultured in IMDM with 5% human AB serum, 10 IU/ml IL-2 and gentamicin, plus 10 ug/ml peptides. Half of the culture medium was replaced with fresh IL-2-containing medium on days 3 and 7. Unless otherwise noted, each peptide stimulation condition was cultured in triplicate wells. PBMC were separated from whole blood using Ficoll-Paque Plus gradient centrifugation and were then either cryopreserved at -140C or used fresh. The spike proteins of SARS-CoV-2 and of the common cold coronaviruses HCoV-NL63, HCoV-OC43 and HCoV-229E were spanned by overlapping peptide pools. The QIAamp micro DNA kit was used to extract genomic DNA from the cultured CD4+ T cells.

Notes on this clone: No antigen is known for it. Per-base qualities were not stored, and no clone one base away is much larger.

CDR1 and CDR2 are read off the germline V gene (reference sequence) as GTSNPN and SVGIG. Trimming takes 5 bases from V and 5 bases from J, and the germline ends sit 12 bases apart. Measured from the cysteine to the phenylalanine, the CDR3 is 12 residues long. Of the read, only the CDR3 DNA is kept; its 36 bases are in frame from base 1. This receptor chain uses TRBV30 and TRBJ1-2, with TRBD1 as a weak D call on 6 bases. Specimen: CD4+ T cells from PBMCs cultured with HCoV-OC43 spike peptides, collected before COVID-19 vaccination. The sample's cell subset or site label, in plain terms: HCoV-OC43 spike overlapping peptide pool stimulation. This sequence was found in a human donor who received a COVID-19 vaccine. The sequence in DNA is TGTGCCTGGGGTTACAGGGAGTATGGCTACACCTTC. This is translated as CAWGYREYGYTF.